The entry below describes one T cell receptor (beta chain). The data were taken from a study of chemoradiotherapy in HPV16-positive cancers. Generated by immunoSEQ multiplex PCR, the TCRdb table keeps only in-frame clones and is missing some. The sample records 15,000 or so clones, more than 75% being singletons. This TCR derives from a human donor with HPV-associated anogenital cancer. The sample was gathered from a patient who underwent chemoradiotherapy.

The CDR3 protein is CASSLAEGASSYNEQFF. Written as DNA, the CDR3 is TGTGCCAGCAGCTTGGCCGAGGGTGCTAGCTCCTACAATGAGCAGTTCTTC. The rearrangement uses TRBV5-4 and TRBJ2-1; the D gene is possibly TRBD2 (5 bases). The CDR3 consists of 17 residues. Germline V CDR1 and CDR2: SGHNT, YYREEE (reference sequence). V lost 0 bases and J 0 bases, leaving 13 bases between the germline ends.